What follows are 11 T cell receptor beta chains derived from one specimen sequenced in a study of a mutant IDH1 vaccine in newly diagnosed glioma. TCRdb keeps only in-frame clones here, not all; method: immunoSEQ multiplex PCR. The sample contains roughly 50,000 clones, approximately 86% of which appear only once. Regarding time point: week 5, during vaccination. Vaccinated patients received 300 ug of mutant IDH1 20-mer peptide per dose, with topical imiquimod. These receptors are not linked to any known antigen. Sequenced material: PBMCs, taken from a glioma patient whose treatment included an IDH1 peptide vaccine. All receptors derive from a woman under 30 with glioma. Some clones in this sample may be carry-over from other donors' samples.

This sequence joins TRBV11-2 and TRBJ2-3; D not resolved. Germline lookup yields CDR1 SGHAT and CDR2 FQNNGV. Trimming left V 2 bases short and J 4 bases short, with 19 bases between. The CDR3 is made up of 17 amino acids. The CDR3 DNA reads as TGTGCCAGCAGCTTATTAACCGGAAGCAGTGGATCAGATACGCAGTATTTT. It encodes CASSLLTGSSGSDTQYF.

With respect to this clone: This may be a read error, as it is one base from a much larger clone. The gene calls are TRBV29-1 and TRBJ2-7; a possible D gene is TRBD1 (6 bases). CDR3 length equals 12 residues. Germline CDR1 and CDR2: SQVTM and ANQGSEA. The CDR3 protein is CNVGQGPYEQYF. The CDR3 DNA reads as TGCAACGTTGGGCAGGGGCCCTACGAGCAGTACTTC.

This chain uses TRBV4-1 with TRBJ1-1; no firm D call. CDR1 MGHRA and CDR2 YSYEKL come from the germline V gene. With 0 bases removed from V and 0 bases from J, the gap between germline ends came to 5 bases. The CDR3 is 14 amino acids. CDR3 coding DNA: TGCGCCAGCAGCCAAGACAGGATGAACACTGAAGCTTTCTTT. Amino acid sequence: CASSQDRMNTEAFF.

CDR3 coding DNA: TGCAGCGAGGGGCCGTCGGGAAATGAGCAGTTCTTC. Protein: CSEGPSGNEQFF. V is TRBV29-1 and J is TRBJ2-1; TRBD1 or TRBD2 may be the D gene (5 bases each). The CDR3 has 12 residues. Trimming removed 7 bases at V and 7 bases at J, with 14 bases between. Germline assignment: CDR1 SQVTM and CDR2 ANQGSEA.

This clone came up a few times. J is TRBJ2-2 and V is TRBV2, with D possibly matching TRBD1 (5 bases). The CDR3 totals 14 residues. The V gene lost 3 bases and the J gene lost 3 bases, with 8 bases spanning the gap. CDR1 is SNHLY and CDR2 is FYNNEI in the germline V gene. The CDR3 here is CASSDRAYTGELFF. Here the CDR3 DNA reads TGTGCCAGCAGTGACAGGGCTTACACCGGGGAGCTGTTTTTT.

The J gene is TRBJ2-7, the V gene TRBV11-3; tentatively, D is TRBD2 (5 bases). Trimming took off 4 bases at V and 0 bases at J, with 13 bases between the two ends. Germline V gene lookup returns CDR1 SGHNT and CDR2 YENEEA. This CDR3 spans 15 amino acids. CDR3 sequence (DNA): TGTGCCAGCAGCTCGTTAGCGTCGAGCTCCTACGAGCAGTACTTC. Translation: CASSSLASSSYEQYF.

The genes are TRBV7-2 and TRBJ2-5; the match to TRBD1 covers 7 bases. The ends lost 3 bases at V and 0 bases at J; junction bases unmatched: 16. CDR3 size: 19 residues. Germline values: CDR1 SGHTA, CDR2 FQGNSA. In DNA, the CDR3 is TGTGCCAGCAGCTTCGTCCCGGGACAGTACGGTGGGTACCAAGAGACCCAGTACTTC. Amino acid sequence: CASSFVPGQYGGYQETQYF.

This chain uses TRBV5-5 with TRBJ2-7, with D uncertain. Germline loops: CDR1 SGHKS, CDR2 YYEKEE (reference sequence). This CDR3 spans 15 amino acids. V was shortened by 3 bases and J by 3 bases, with 16 bases between the two germline ends. The chain's CDR3 is CASSSGPGGGYEQYF. For the CDR3, the DNA is TGTGCCAGCAGCTCAGGACCCGGTGGTGGCTACGAGCAGTACTTC.

This clone was seen just once. V and J are TRBV6-4 and TRBJ2-1; 13 bases line up with TRBD2. This CDR3 has 16 residues. After removal of 6 bases from V and 10 bases from J, the junction contained 12 bases not matched to a gene. Germline CDR1 and CDR2: MRHNA and SNTAGT. The DNA of the CDR3 is TGTGCCAGCAGCGCTGCAGGGACTAGCGGGATTAGGGAGCAGTTCTTC. Translated, it gives CASSAAGTSGIREQFF.

The rearrangement links TRBV7-7 to TRBJ2-7, with no clear D. The CDR3 sequence is 14 residues long. Germline CDR1 and CDR2: SSHAT and FNYEAQ (reference sequence). The V end was cut by 4 bases, the J end by 7 bases, with 17 bases between. The CDR3: CASSSRSDPSEQYF. The CDR3 DNA reads as TGTGCCAGCAGCTCCCGATCGGACCCCTCTGAGCAGTACTTC.

This clone was recorded once. V is TRBV6-1 and J is TRBJ2-2; D may be TRBD2 (6 bases). V dropped 6 bases and J dropped 2 bases, with 7 bases sitting between them. The V gene's germline CDR1 is MNHNS and CDR2 SASEGT. The CDR3 runs to 13 residues. CDR3 protein: CASRDYNTGELFF. In DNA form, the CDR3 reads TGTGCCAGCAGGGACTATAACACCGGGGAGCTGTTTTTT.